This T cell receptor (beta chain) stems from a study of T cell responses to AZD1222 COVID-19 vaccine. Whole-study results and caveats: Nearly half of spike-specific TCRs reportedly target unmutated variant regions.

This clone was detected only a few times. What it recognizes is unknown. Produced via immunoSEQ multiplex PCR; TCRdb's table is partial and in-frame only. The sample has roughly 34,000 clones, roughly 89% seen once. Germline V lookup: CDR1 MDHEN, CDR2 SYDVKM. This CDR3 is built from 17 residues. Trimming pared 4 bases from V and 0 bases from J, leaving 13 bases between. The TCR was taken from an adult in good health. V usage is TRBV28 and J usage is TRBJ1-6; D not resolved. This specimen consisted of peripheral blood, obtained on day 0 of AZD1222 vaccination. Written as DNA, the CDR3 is TGTGCCAGCAGTTCTTCCGGGCCGAGCTCCTATAATTCACCCCTCCACTTT. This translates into CASSSSGPSSYNSPLHF.